These T cell receptor beta chains were read from a single sample in a study of vaccination effects on CD4 cells after COVID-19. Sequenced by immunoSEQ multiplex PCR; TCRdb stores in-frame clones only, minus some. The data contain some 65,000 clones, approximately 76% of them singletons. No antigens are known for them. Sequenced here: CD4+ T cells from PBMCs cultured with HCoV-NL63 spike peptides, sampled before COVID-19 vaccination. The receptors were sampled from a human donor who received a COVID-19 vaccine. The CDR3 runs from the conserved cysteine through the conserved F or W.

j_call v_call cdr3_aa
TRBJ1-1 TRBV6-6 CASSYGGNTEAFF
TRBJ2-3 TRBV5-5 CASSLEADTQYF
TRBJ1-6 TRBV5-1 CASSLAPRIGSPLHF
TRBJ2-5 TRBV6-2/TRBV6-3 CASSLSGKKETQYF
TRBJ1-6 TRBV5-1 CASSLDGLQGGSPLHF
TRBJ2-2 TRBV18 CASSPPKGTGELFF
TRBJ2-1 TRBV18 CASSRGGALNEQFF
TRBJ1-5 TRBV6-5 CASRKGQGNQPQHF
TRBJ2-2 TRBV18 CASSPQGGSGELFF
TRBJ1-5 TRBV5-6 CASSLGFGVSQPQHF
TRBJ1-2 TRBV5-8 CASSLVRKATYGYTF
TRBJ2-1 TRBV14 CASRTGTGAFNEQFF
TRBJ2-6 TRBV4-1 CASSQTPERGPGGGANVLTF
TRBJ2-2 TRBV27 CASSLRGGDTGELFF
TRBJ2-5 TRBV18 CASSMAGDGTQYF
TRBJ1-5 TRBV3-1/TRBV3-2 CASSQAGTGGNQPQHF
TRBJ2-3 TRBV5-1 CASSLPSGGGQDTQYF
TRBJ1-3 TRBV15 CATSRHGQGGAGNTIYF
TRBJ1-2 TRBV18 CASSPSVEPNYGYTF
TRBJ1-4 TRBV12-3/TRBV12-4 CASSRGVGEKLFF
TRBJ2-3 TRBV5-6 CASSLYFGRGSTDTQYF
TRBJ1-5 TRBV25-1 CASSEMDRGPQPQHF
TRBJ1-1 TRBV6-5 CASSSPTGMETEAFF
TRBJ2-2 TRBV5-4 CASAKQNAGELFF
TRBJ2-5 TRBV27 CASTSTTPPETQYF
TRBJ2-1 TRBV5-8 CASSLELRDSLTLEQFF
TRBJ2-1 TRBV7-3 CASSLVAGGAYNEQFF
TRBJ1-6 TRBV6-5 CASSYSEGWNSPLHF
TRBJ1-1 TRBV19 CASSTIDINTEAFF
TRBJ1-5 TRBV5-8 CASSLARVSFHQPQHF
TRBJ1-5 TRBV6-5 CASSRDRLQPQHF
TRBJ2-5 TRBV9 CASSVEAGQETQYF
TRBJ2-3 TRBV2 CASTQLAGGREDTQYF
TRBJ1-1 TRBV9 CASSTGQNTEAFF
TRBJ2-3 TRBV7-2 CASSLTGDTQYF
TRBJ2-3 TRBV5-1 CASSRAGFTDTQYF